This TCR beta chain derives from a study of blood T cell repertoires in COVID-19. Study at large: Researchers got acute and convalescent COVID-19 samples from the United States, Italy and Spain. PBMCs, B-cell-depleted T cells, or T cells provided the cDNA or gDNA that made up the material.

In the original workflow: Estimation of nucleated cell counts relied on the amplification of reference gene primers. Repertoires were generated with immunoSEQ multiplex PCR, while TCRdb's copy carries only in-frame clones and drops some. V and J calls and clone size are given by that table; D and trimming were obtained from the DNA. The profile covers a few hundred thousand clones, with around 90% appearing a single time and roughly 2% taken by the ten largest. Seattle patients were enrolled while actively infected and followed longitudinally. The CDR3 sequence is 15 residues long. Losses at the gene ends were 8 bases for V and 7 bases for J; bases not matched to a gene: 11. From germline, CDR1 is SGHTA and CDR2 FQGTGA. This clone was counted a single time.

The TCR originated in a woman aged 55-70 years with COVID-19, enrolled during active disease. The chain couples TRBV7-3 to TRBJ2-1; 10 nucleotides line up with TRBD2. Sequences were obtained from peripheral blood. The CDR3 DNA reads as TGTGCCAGCTCCAGGCAGCGGGGGGGAAGGAATGAGCAGTTCTTC. This translates into CASSRQRGGRNEQFF.